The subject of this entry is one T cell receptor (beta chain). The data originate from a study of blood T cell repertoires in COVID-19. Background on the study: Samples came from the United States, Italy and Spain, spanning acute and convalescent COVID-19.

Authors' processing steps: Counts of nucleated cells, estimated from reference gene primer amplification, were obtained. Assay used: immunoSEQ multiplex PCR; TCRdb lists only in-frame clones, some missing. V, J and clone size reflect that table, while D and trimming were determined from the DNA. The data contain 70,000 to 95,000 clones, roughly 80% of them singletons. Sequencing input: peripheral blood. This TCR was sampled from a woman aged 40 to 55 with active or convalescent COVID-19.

The chain's CDR3 is CASSWVAGVAYEQYF. The CDR3 region has the DNA TGTGCCAGCAGTTGGGTAGCGGGAGTGGCCTACGAGCAGTACTTC. The V gene is TRBV28, the J gene TRBJ2-7; TRBD2 matches at 9 bases. Trimming cost V 4 bases and J 2 bases; bases outside gene matches: 6. The CDR3 loop spans 15 amino acids. CDR1 is MDHEN, CDR2 SYDVKM, per germline.